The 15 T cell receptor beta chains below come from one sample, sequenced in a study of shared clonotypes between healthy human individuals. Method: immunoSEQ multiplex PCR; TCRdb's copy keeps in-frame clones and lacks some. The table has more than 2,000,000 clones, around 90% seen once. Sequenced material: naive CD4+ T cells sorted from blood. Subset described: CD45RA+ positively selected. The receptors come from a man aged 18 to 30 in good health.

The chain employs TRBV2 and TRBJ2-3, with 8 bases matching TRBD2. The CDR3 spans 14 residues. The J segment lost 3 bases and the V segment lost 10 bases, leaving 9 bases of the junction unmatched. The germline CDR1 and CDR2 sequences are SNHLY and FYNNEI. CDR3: CAIQHSGMTDTQYF. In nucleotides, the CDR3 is TGTGCCATACAACATAGCGGGATGACAGATACGCAGTATTTT.

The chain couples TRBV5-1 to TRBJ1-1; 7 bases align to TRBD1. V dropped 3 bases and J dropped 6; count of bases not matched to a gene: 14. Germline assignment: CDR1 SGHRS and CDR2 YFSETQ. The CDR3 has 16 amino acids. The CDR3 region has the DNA TGCGCCAGCAGCTCAGCACCGGGACAGACTCGGGCTGAAGCTTTCTTT. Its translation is CASSSAPGQTRAEAFF.

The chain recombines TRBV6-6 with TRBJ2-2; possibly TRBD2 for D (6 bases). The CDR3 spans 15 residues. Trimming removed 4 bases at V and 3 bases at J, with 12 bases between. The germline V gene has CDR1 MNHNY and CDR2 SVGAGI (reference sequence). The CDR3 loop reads CASSLGLADTGELFF. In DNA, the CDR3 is TGTGCCAGCAGTTTGGGACTCGCTGACACCGGGGAGCTGTTTTTT.

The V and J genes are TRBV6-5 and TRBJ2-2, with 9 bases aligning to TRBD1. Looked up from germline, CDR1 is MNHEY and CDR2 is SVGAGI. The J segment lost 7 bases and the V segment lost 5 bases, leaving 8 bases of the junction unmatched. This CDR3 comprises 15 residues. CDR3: CASSRPGQGIGELFF. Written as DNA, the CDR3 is TGTGCCAGCAGTCGACCGGGACAGGGTATCGGGGAGCTGTTTTTT.

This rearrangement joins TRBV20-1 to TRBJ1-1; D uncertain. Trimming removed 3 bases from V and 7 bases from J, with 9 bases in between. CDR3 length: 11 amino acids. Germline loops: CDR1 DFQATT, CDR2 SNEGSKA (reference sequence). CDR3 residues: CSASHSNEAFF. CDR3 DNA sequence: TGCAGTGCTAGTCACAGCAATGAAGCTTTCTTT.

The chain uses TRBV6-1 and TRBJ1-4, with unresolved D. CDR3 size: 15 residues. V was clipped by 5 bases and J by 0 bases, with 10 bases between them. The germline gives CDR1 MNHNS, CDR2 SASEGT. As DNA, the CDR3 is TGTGCCAGCAGTCCTTCACCCACAACTAATGAAAAACTGTTTTTT. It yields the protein CASSPSPTTNEKLFF.

CDR3 loop: CASSPSWAFTDYNEQFF. The DNA of the CDR3 is TGTGCCAGCAGCCCAAGTTGGGCCTTTACCGACTACAATGAGCAGTTCTTC. The chain joins TRBV9 to TRBJ2-1; no clear D. Trimming took off 4 bases at V and 3 bases at J, with 20 bases between the two ends. From germline, CDR1 is SGDLS and CDR2 YYNGEE. The CDR3 is made up of 17 amino acids.

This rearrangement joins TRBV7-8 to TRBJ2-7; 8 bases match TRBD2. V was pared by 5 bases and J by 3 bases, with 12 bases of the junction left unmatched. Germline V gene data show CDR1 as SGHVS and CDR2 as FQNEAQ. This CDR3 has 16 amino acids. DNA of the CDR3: TGTGCCAGCAGCCTAGGGAGACCCGGGACTAGCTACGAGCAGTACTTC. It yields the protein CASSLGRPGTSYEQYF.

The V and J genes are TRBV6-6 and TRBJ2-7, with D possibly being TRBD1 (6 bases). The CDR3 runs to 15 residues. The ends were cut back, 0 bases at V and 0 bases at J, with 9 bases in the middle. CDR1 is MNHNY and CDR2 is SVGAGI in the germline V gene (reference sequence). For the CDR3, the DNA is TGTGCCAGCAGTTACTCGGGGACATTCTCCTACGAGCAGTACTTC. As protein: CASSYSGTFSYEQYF.

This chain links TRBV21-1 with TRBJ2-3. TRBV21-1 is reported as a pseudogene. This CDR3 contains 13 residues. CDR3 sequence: CAGIPADGDTQYF. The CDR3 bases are TGTGCCGGAATACCGGCGGACGGAGATACGCAGTATTTT.

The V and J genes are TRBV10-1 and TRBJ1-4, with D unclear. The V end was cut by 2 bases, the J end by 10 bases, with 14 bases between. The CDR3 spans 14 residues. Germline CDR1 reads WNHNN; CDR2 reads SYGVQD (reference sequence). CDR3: CASSEGPTSGKLFF. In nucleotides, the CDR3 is TGCGCCAGCAGTGAGGGACCGACGTCTGGAAAACTGTTTTTT.

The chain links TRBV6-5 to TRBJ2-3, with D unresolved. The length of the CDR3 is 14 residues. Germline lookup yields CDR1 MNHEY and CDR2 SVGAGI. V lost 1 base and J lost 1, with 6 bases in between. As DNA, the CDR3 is TGTGCCAGCAGTTACTGGGCAGGCACAGATACGCAGTATTTT. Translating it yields CASSYWAGTDTQYF.

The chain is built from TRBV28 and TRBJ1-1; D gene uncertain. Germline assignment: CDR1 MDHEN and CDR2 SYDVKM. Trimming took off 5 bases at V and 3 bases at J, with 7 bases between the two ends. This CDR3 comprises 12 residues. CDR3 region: CASSPSYTEAFF. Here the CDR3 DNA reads TGTGCCAGCAGTCCGTCGTACACTGAAGCTTTCTTT.

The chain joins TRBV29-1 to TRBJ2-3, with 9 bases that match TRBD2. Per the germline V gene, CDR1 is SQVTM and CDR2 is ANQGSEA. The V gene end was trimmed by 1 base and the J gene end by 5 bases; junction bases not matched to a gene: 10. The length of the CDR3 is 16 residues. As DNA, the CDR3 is TGCAGCGTTGAAGTACCGGGCGGGGGGGCAAAAGATACGCAGTATTTT. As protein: CSVEVPGGGAKDTQYF.

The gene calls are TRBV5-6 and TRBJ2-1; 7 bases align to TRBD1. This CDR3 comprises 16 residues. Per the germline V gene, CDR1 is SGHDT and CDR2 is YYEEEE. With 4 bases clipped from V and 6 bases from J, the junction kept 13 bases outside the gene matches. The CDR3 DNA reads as TGTGCCAGCAGCCGAGTCGACAGGGACCTGGGCAATGAGCAGTTCTTC. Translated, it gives CASSRVDRDLGNEQFF.